Below are 10 T cell receptor beta chains sequenced from a single sample in a study of shared clonotypes between healthy human individuals. Assay used: immunoSEQ multiplex PCR; TCRdb lists only in-frame clones, some missing. The sample comprises about 2.4 million clones, 93% of which are singletons, and approximately 0.37% rests with the top ten. The specimen was naive CD4+ T cells from PBMCs. Subset meaning: CD45RA+ positively selected. These receptors all come from a young man in good health. Some clones in this sample may be carry-over from other donors' samples.

V is TRBV19 and J is TRBJ1-2; D is unclear. Germline V gene lookup returns CDR1 LNHDA and CDR2 SQIVND (reference sequence). Between the trimmed V and J ends, which lost 5 bases and 4 bases, there was a span of 14 bases. The CDR3 is made up of 14 amino acids. CDR3 protein: CASSASTNPYGYTF. The CDR3 DNA reads as TGTGCCAGTAGTGCGTCGACAAACCCCTATGGCTACACCTTC.

The chain has TRBV5-1 and TRBJ2-4; 12 bases are shared with TRBD2. The CDR3 has 19 amino acids. CDR1 and CDR2 (germline): SGHRS, YFSETQ. Trimming cost V 1 base and J 0 bases; bases outside gene matches: 8. Written as DNA, the CDR3 is TGCGCCAGCAGCTTGTTCAGGACTAGCGGGACCCTAGCCAAAAACATTCAGTACTTC. Translation: CASSLFRTSGTLAKNIQYF.

The chain joins TRBV5-1 to TRBJ2-3; 10 nucleotides align to TRBD1. V lost 4 bases to trimming and J lost 2 bases; unmatched junction nucleotides: 4. CDR1 is SGHRS and CDR2 is YFSETQ in the germline V gene. The CDR3 loop spans 15 amino acids. The CDR3, as DNA: TGCGCCAGCAGCCCCGGGACAGGGGACACAGATACGCAGTATTTT. Translated: CASSPGTGDTDTQYF.

The V gene is TRBV6-1, the J gene TRBJ2-1; D might be TRBD1 or TRBD2, each matching 5 bases. CDR1 and CDR2 from the germline V gene are MNHNS and SASEGT. The CDR3 consists of 13 residues. The V end was cut by 4 bases, the J end by 5 bases, with 9 bases between. CDR3 DNA: TGTGCCAGCAGTGGGGACCTCCACAATGAGCAGTTCTTC. Protein product: CASSGDLHNEQFF.

This chain links TRBV9 with TRBJ2-1; 8 nucleotides align to TRBD1. J was trimmed by 12 bases and V by 2 bases; bases with no gene match: 19. The CDR3 has 17 amino acids. In germline, CDR1 is SGDLS, CDR2 YYNGEE. CDR3 DNA: TGTGCCAGCAGCGTCGCCGTTGGACAGGGTGGGTTCGAGGGGCAGTTCTTC. Protein: CASSVAVGQGGFEGQFF.

The chain is built from TRBV28 and TRBJ1-1; D gene uncertain. This CDR3 has 11 amino acids. Trimming took off 7 bases at V and 2 bases at J, with 5 bases between the two ends. Germline V gives CDR1 MDHEN, CDR2 SYDVKM. This CDR3 reads CASIYNTEAFF. CDR3 DNA: TGTGCCAGCATTTACAACACTGAAGCTTTCTTT.

To note about this clone: Other DNA sequences in the sample encode the same CDR3. The V call is TRBV5-1, the J call TRBJ2-1; the D gene is possibly TRBD1 (6 bases). Trimming shortened V by 0 bases and J by 0 bases, and 10 bases separated the two germline ends. This CDR3 has 16 residues. Looked up from germline, CDR1 is SGHRS and CDR2 is YFSETQ. DNA for the CDR3: TGCGCCAGCAGCTTGGGAGGGGGTCTCTCCTACAATGAGCAGTTCTTC. Protein: CASSLGGGLSYNEQFF.

The chain carries TRBV5-1 and TRBJ2-1, with 7 bases that match TRBD2. Trimming took 4 bases from V and 0 from J; bases not matched to a gene: 4. In germline, CDR1 is SGHRS, CDR2 YFSETQ. The CDR3 is made up of 15 amino acids. Here the CDR3 DNA reads TGCGCCAGCAGCAATAGCGGGTCCTCCTACAATGAGCAGTTCTTC. Translating gives CASSNSGSSYNEQFF.

This clone was found once. The V gene is TRBV6-5, the J gene TRBJ1-1, with D maybe TRBD1 (5 bases). The ends were cut back, 6 bases at V and 0 bases at J, with 11 bases in the middle. There are 14 residues in the CDR3. CDR1 and CDR2 from the germline V gene are MNHEY and SVGAGI. CDR3 residues: CASRAPGLNTEAFF. The DNA of the CDR3 is TGTGCCAGCAGGGCGCCGGGACTGAACACTGAAGCTTTCTTT.

The chain carries TRBV11-2 and TRBJ2-7, with unresolved D. This CDR3 spans 13 amino acids. Germline loops: CDR1 SGHAT, CDR2 FQNNGV. Deletions cut 5 bases from V and 6 bases from J, with 14 bases between. The CDR3 loop reads CASSLALMGEQYF. For the CDR3, the DNA is TGTGCCAGCAGCCTCGCACTGATGGGCGAGCAGTACTTC.